This TCR beta chain was recovered during a study of blood T cell repertoires in COVID-19. About the research overall: The United States, Italy and Spain supplied acute and convalescent COVID-19 samples.

From germline, CDR1 is MNHEY and CDR2 SVGEGT. The junction had 8 bases not matched to a gene; V was cut back by 2 bases and J by 5 bases. CDR3 size: 16 residues. Profiled with immunoSEQ multiplex PCR; TCRdb holds only in-frame clones, not every one. The sample has a few hundred thousand clones, 75% to 90% seen once. The rearrangement links TRBV6-2 or TRBV6-3 to TRBJ2-5; TRBD2 aligns across 10 bases. This sequence originates from a woman in her twenties or thirties with active or convalescent COVID-19. The sequenced material came from peripheral blood. CDR3 protein: CASSYPASGGDETQYF. DNA of the CDR3: TGTGCCAGCAGTTACCCTGCCAGCGGGGGGGACGAGACCCAGTACTTC.